This entry is about one T cell receptor beta chain. No antigen is known for it. The germline CDR1 and CDR2 sequences are SNHLY and FYNNEI. The V and J ends lost 2 bases and 0 bases respectively, with 13 bases between them. The CDR3 has 16 residues. The source of the sample is a study of blood T cells in healthy people across ages. The study, taken as a whole, reports: Diversity was estimated from one million T cells, and these estimates were considered underestimates. Among T cells, TCR beta diversity per million cells dropped roughly linearly as age rose. Researchers said unsorted PBMCs prevented a conclusive naive versus antigen-experienced comparison.

A second PCR of about 6 to 12 cycles used a sample-barcoded 5' primer and a J-beta primer mix. With 12 random nucleotides, a template-switch adaptor tagged each individual cDNA molecule. TCRdb re-called the 5' RACE reads with MiXCR, one entry per CDR3 protein. The sample shows fewer than 950,000 distinct CDR3 sequences, about 55% of them seen only once. Sequenced input: blood. The TCR was taken from a man older than 75 in good health. The chain is built from TRBV2 and TRBJ1-1; D possibly corresponds to TRBD1 (5 bases). The CDR3 region has the DNA TGTGCCAGCAGTGAATCTGACAGCAACATGAACACTGAAGCTTTCTTT. Encoded protein: CASSESDSNMNTEAFF.